The 21 T cell receptor beta chains listed next were all sequenced from one sample in a study of response to subunit inactivated influenza vaccine. TCRdb recomputed calls from the RT-PCR reads with MiXCR, one row per CDR3 protein. The sample has 650,000 to 700,000 distinct CDR3 sequences, approximately 15% seen once. The source material was PBMCs from blood, sampled less than 13 days after vaccination. These receptors were obtained from a man aged 45 to 65 who received an inactivated influenza vaccine.

This clonotype was seen ten or more times. The chain recombines TRBV12-3 or TRBV12-4 with TRBJ2-7; D remains unclear. The ends were cut back, 2 bases at V and 6 bases at J, with 5 bases in the middle. The CDR3 loop spans 11 amino acids. This chain's CDR3 is CASSLRGEQYF. CDR3 nucleotide sequence: TGTGCCAGCAGTTTACGCGGCGAGCAGTACTTC.

This clonotype has only a few counts. The chain joins TRBV20-1 to TRBJ2-4; the match to TRBD2 covers 14 bases. Trimming removed 5 bases from V and 0 bases from J; junction bases left unmatched: 15. Germline V lookup: CDR1 DFQATT, CDR2 SNEGSKA (reference sequence). The CDR3 totals 20 residues. CDR3 bases: TGCAGTGCTGCAGGACAGCCGGGACTAGCGGGAGTAAGAGCCAAAAACATTCAGTACTTC. This translates into CSAAGQPGLAGVRAKNIQYF.

The V call is TRBV6-5, the J call TRBJ2-3; D call uncertain. Germline lookup yields CDR1 MNHEY and CDR2 SVGAGI. This CDR3 is built from 16 residues. V lost 0 bases to trimming and J lost 4 bases, with 14 bases between them. Here the CDR3 DNA reads TGTGCCAGCAGTTACTCGATCGGGCTAGGTGCAGATACGCAGTATTTT. Translating it yields CASSYSIGLGADTQYF.

The J gene is TRBJ2-7, the V gene TRBV2; D is unclear. This CDR3 region has 13 residues. The germline V gene has CDR1 SNHLY and CDR2 FYNNEI. Deletions cut 1 base from V and 2 bases from J, with 6 bases between. CDR3 protein: CASSEVVTYEQYF. CDR3 sequence (DNA): TGTGCCAGCAGTGAAGTTGTCACCTACGAGCAGTACTTC. Full variable domain (rest looked up from reference TRBV2 and TRBJ2-7): EPEVTQTPSHQVTQMGQEVILRCVPISNHLYFYWYRQILGQKVEFLVSFYNNEISEKSEIFDDQFSVERPDGSNFTLKIRSTKLEDSAMYFCASSEVVTYEQYFGPGTRLTVT.

The chain carries TRBV6-5 and TRBJ2-1, with D possibly matching TRBD2 (6 bases). Trimming pared 2 bases from V and 9 bases from J, leaving 17 bases between. Germline CDR1 and CDR2: MNHEY and SVGAGI. CDR3 length: 15 residues. In DNA, the CDR3 is TGTGCCAGCAGTTACGGGGAATCTTTGGGGGGTGAGCAGTTCTTC. Amino acid sequence: CASSYGESLGGEQFF.

The chain uses TRBV6-5 and TRBJ2-7, with D hard to call. The CDR3 contains 16 residues. Trimming shortened V by 0 bases and J by 0 bases, and 12 bases separated the two germline ends. CDR1 is MNHEY, CDR2 SVGAGI, per germline. For the CDR3, the DNA is TGTGCCAGCAGTTACTCGACCGTGGGCTACTCCTACGAGCAGTACTTC. Its translation: CASSYSTVGYSYEQYF.

This clonotype was found once. This sequence joins TRBV7-9 and TRBJ2-3; D is possibly TRBD1 (5 bases). Germline CDR1 SEHNR, CDR2 FQNEAQ (reference sequence). V shed 4 bases and J shed 0 bases, with 14 bases lying between them. The CDR3 is 16 amino acids. CDR3 loop: CASSSGRGRSTDTQYF. In nucleotides, the CDR3 is TGTGCCAGCAGCTCCGGAAGGGGTCGGAGCACAGATACGCAGTATTTT.

The chain recombines TRBV7-9 with TRBJ2-3, with unresolved D. Germline CDR1 is SEHNR and CDR2 is FQNEAQ (reference sequence). Trimming pared 1 base from V and 6 bases from J, leaving 8 bases between. The CDR3 has 13 amino acids. The DNA of the CDR3 is TGTGCCAGCAGCTTAGAAAGGAAGGATACGCAGTATTTT. Its protein product is CASSLERKDTQYF.

The chain joins TRBV20-1 to TRBJ2-5; no reliable D call. The CDR3 has 10 amino acids. Germline lookup yields CDR1 DFQATT and CDR2 SNEGSKA (reference sequence). V lost 4 bases, J lost 3 bases, and 3 bases lay in between. The DNA of the CDR3 is TGCAGTGCTATTAAAGAGACCCAGTACTTC. Amino acid sequence: CSAIKETQYF.

The rearrangement joins TRBV10-3 to TRBJ2-1; D not certain. V was pared by 6 bases and J by 6 bases, with 12 bases between. Germline CDR1 and CDR2: ENHRY and SYGVKD. The CDR3 totals 13 residues. CDR3 sequence (DNA): TGTGCCATCAGCACCGAGCAGTTCAATGAGCAGTTCTTC. Translation: CAISTEQFNEQFF.

The chain recombines TRBV30 with TRBJ2-7, with 11 bases aligning to TRBD1. Trimming took 3 bases from V and 0 from J; bases not matched to a gene: 4. The CDR3 extends over 15 amino acids. Germline V gives CDR1 GTSNPN, CDR2 SVGIG (reference sequence). The CDR3 DNA reads TGTGCCTGGAGAATCGGGACAGGGGGCTCCTACGAGCAGTACTTC. As protein: CAWRIGTGGSYEQYF.

This clonotype was picked up a small number of times. The chain couples TRBV12-3 or TRBV12-4 to TRBJ2-3, with D perhaps being TRBD1 or TRBD2 (6 bases each). Trimming took 3 bases from V and 4 from J, leaving 11 bases between them. The CDR3 extends over 14 amino acids. The CDR3 sequence is CASSFFGGPDTQYF. CDR3 DNA: TGTGCCAGCAGTTTTTTCGGGGGCCCAGATACGCAGTATTTT.

DNA for the CDR3: TGTGCCATCAGTGAGGACGCTGGGGTTGGCAATCAGCCCCAGCATTTT. This encodes CAISEDAGVGNQPQHF. The chain uses TRBV10-3 and TRBJ1-5, with D uncertain. CDR1 and CDR2 (germline): ENHRY, SYGVKD. V dropped 2 bases and J dropped 2 bases, with 13 bases sitting between them. The CDR3 loop spans 16 amino acids.

The rearrangement joins TRBV5-1 to TRBJ1-2; maybe TRBD1 (5 bases). This CDR3 is built from 15 residues. Germline CDR1 is SGHRS and CDR2 is YFSETQ. Trimming shortened V by 0 bases and J by 4 bases, and 13 bases separated the two germline ends. For the CDR3, the DNA is TGCGCCAGCAGCTTGGACCTAGGGGTGGGCTATGGCTACACCTTC. It translates to CASSLDLGVGYGYTF. The full variable domain, rest sourced from reference TRBV5-1 and TRBJ1-2, is KAGVTQTPRYLIKTRGQQVTLSCSPISGHRSVSWYQQTPGQGLQFLFEYFSETQRNKGNFPGRFSGRQFSNSRSEMNVSTLELGDSALYLCASSLDLGVGYGYTFGSGTRLTVV.

The chain employs TRBV28 and TRBJ2-2, with TRBD2 identical over 7 bases. V lost 11 bases, J lost 4 bases, and 10 bases stayed unmatched. CDR1 is MDHEN and CDR2 is SYDVKM in the germline V gene. This CDR3 spans 14 amino acids. DNA of the CDR3: TGTGCCGTCCTAAGCGGGGCAACCACCGGGGAGCTGTTTTTT. Amino acid sequence: CAVLSGATTGELFF.

The chain couples TRBV6-2 or TRBV6-3 to TRBJ2-5, with D possibly being TRBD1 (5 bases). This CDR3 spans 12 amino acids. V was cut by 6 bases and J by 2 bases, with 7 bases left in between. The germline CDR1 and CDR2 sequences are MNHEY and SVGEGT. The CDR3 is CASSRQQETQYF. The CDR3 region has the DNA TGTGCCAGCAGCAGACAGCAAGAGACCCAGTACTTC.

The chain carries TRBV20-1 and TRBJ2-7; TRBD2 aligns across 7 bases. This CDR3 has 16 amino acids. From germline, CDR1 is DFQATT and CDR2 SNEGSKA (reference sequence). Unmatched junction bases numbered 15, after V lost 4 bases and J lost 3 bases. As DNA, the CDR3 is TGCAGTGCTACGGGATCGGGGGGTCCTAACGTCTACGAGCAGTACTTC. Translating gives CSATGSGGPNVYEQYF.

The rearrangement uses TRBV29-1 and TRBJ2-7; 7 nucleotides line up with TRBD1. CDR3 size: 13 residues. Trimming removed 6 bases from V and 4 bases from J; junction bases left unmatched: 9. The germline CDR1 and CDR2 sequences are SQVTM and ANQGSEA. The CDR3 sequence is CSVVTGTDYEQYF. CDR3 bases: TGCAGCGTCGTAACCGGGACAGATTACGAGCAGTACTTC.

The chain has TRBV4-2 and TRBJ1-1; D gene uncertain. Germline V gene sequence: CDR1 LGHNA, CDR2 YNFKEQ. There are 16 residues in the CDR3. V was pared by 2 bases and J by 0 bases, with 13 bases between. CDR3 region: CASSQSTGFVNTEAFF. The DNA for the CDR3 is TGTGCCAGCAGCCAATCTACCGGCTTCGTGAACACTGAAGCTTTCTTT.

This clonotype was counted a few times. This chain uses TRBV20-1 with TRBJ2-2; perhaps TRBD2 as D (5 bases). This CDR3 has 13 residues. V lost 1 base and J 4 bases, leaving 7 bases between the germline ends. In germline, CDR1 is DFQATT, CDR2 SNEGSKA (reference sequence). DNA of the CDR3: TGCAGTGCTAGAGTCGGGGTCACCGGGGAGCTGTTTTTT. It encodes CSARVGVTGELFF.

This clonotype appeared once. The V call is TRBV2, the J call TRBJ1-1; 7 bases are a match to TRBD1. V dropped 6 bases and J dropped 5; count of bases not matched to a gene: 9. Germline CDR1 reads SNHLY; CDR2 reads FYNNEI. There are 14 residues in the CDR3. In DNA, the CDR3 is TGTGCCAGCAGCGGTTCTAGGGGGCTAACTGAAGCTTTCTTT. Translating it yields CASSGSRGLTEAFF.